These 30 T cell receptor beta chains share one sample of origin, sequenced in a study of CD8 T cells in ankylosing spondylitis. TCRdb reanalysed the 5' RACE reads using MiXCR and keeps one entry per CDR3 protein. The sample holds 27,000 or so distinct CDR3 sequences; approximately 7.9% are singletons and the top ten take about 31%. The sequencing input was blood. These receptors came from a male donor with ankylosing spondylitis or in good health (not recorded which).

This clonotype came up a few times. This chain uses TRBV20-1 with TRBJ2-2; D is undetermined. V was pared by 3 bases and J by 0 bases, with 8 bases between. The germline V gene has CDR1 DFQATT and CDR2 SNEGSKA (reference sequence). The CDR3 length is 14 residues. The CDR3: CSARRSANTGELFF. The CDR3 DNA follows: TGCAGTGCTAGGAGGTCGGCGAACACCGGGGAGCTGTTTTTT.

This clonotype was recorded at least ten times. The V and J genes are TRBV20-1 and TRBJ2-2; TRBD2 aligns across 8 bases. Germline V gene sequence: CDR1 DFQATT, CDR2 SNEGSKA (reference sequence). The CDR3 is made up of 14 amino acids. The junction had 3 bases not matched to a gene; V was cut back by 1 base and J by 5 bases. The CDR3 DNA reads as TGCAGTGCTAGAGTCCAGCGGGAGACCGGGGAGCTGTTTTTT. Protein: CSARVQRETGELFF.

This clonotype was picked up many times. CDR3 coding DNA: TGCAGTGCGAGGACAGGGGGAAAGACCCAGTACTTC. Translating gives CSARTGGKTQYF. V and J are TRBV20-1 and TRBJ2-5; 10 bases align to TRBD1. Germline-derived CDR1 and CDR2 are DFQATT and SNEGSKA (reference sequence). This CDR3 has 12 amino acids. Trimming cost V 6 bases and J 6 bases; bases outside gene matches: 4.

The rearrangement uses TRBV5-5 and TRBJ1-1; no firm D call. The germline CDR1 and CDR2 sequences are SGHKS and YYEKEE (reference sequence). CDR3 length: 14 amino acids. Trimming took off 0 bases at V and 1 base at J, with 7 bases between the two ends. The CDR3 DNA is TGTGCCAGCAGCTTGGATTGGGCGAACACTGAAGCTTTCTTT. Translating gives CASSLDWANTEAFF.

Only a few counts were recorded for this clonotype. The rearrangement joins TRBV7-2 to TRBJ1-1; no clear D. The germline V gene encodes CDR1 SGHTA and CDR2 FQGNSA. V lost 5 bases, J lost 3 bases, and 13 bases lay in between. This CDR3 region has 14 residues. The CDR3 region is CASSHGSADTEAFF. DNA of the CDR3: TGTGCCAGCAGCCACGGTTCAGCGGACACTGAAGCTTTCTTT.

This clonotype was counted many times. The rearrangement uses TRBV20-1 and TRBJ2-7; 11 nucleotides align to TRBD1. The junction had 4 bases not matched to a gene; V was cut back by 4 bases and J by 2 bases. The CDR3 is made up of 14 amino acids. Germline V gene lookup returns CDR1 DFQATT and CDR2 SNEGSKA (reference sequence). The CDR3 DNA sequence: TGCAGTGCTAAAACGGGACAGGGGGCCTACGAGCAGTACTTC. Its translation: CSAKTGQGAYEQYF.

The chain uses TRBV28 and TRBJ2-4; D gene unclear. The CDR3 sequence is 14 residues long. V was pared by 8 bases and J by 3 bases, with 14 bases between. Germline-derived CDR1 and CDR2 are MDHEN and SYDVKM. The DNA for the CDR3 is TGTGCCAGCGGGCCCCCCGAGGTCAAAAACATTCAGTACTTC. Translated: CASGPPEVKNIQYF.

This clonotype was observed a handful of times. This rearrangement joins TRBV3-1 to TRBJ1-1, with TRBD1 identical over 9 bases. There are 15 residues in the CDR3. Per the germline V gene, CDR1 is LGHDT and CDR2 is YNNKEL (reference sequence). With 6 bases clipped from V and 6 bases from J, the junction kept 11 bases outside the gene matches. CDR3 nucleotide sequence: TGTGCCAGCAGACAAACAGGGGGCGCGGCCCCTGAAGCTTTCTTT. Protein sequence: CASRQTGGAAPEAFF.

This clonotype showed up many times. This sequence joins TRBV6-5 and TRBJ2-5, with a tentative D call TRBD2 (5 bases). The ends were cut back, 5 bases at V and 1 base at J, with 8 bases in the middle. This CDR3 has 13 residues. Looked up from germline, CDR1 is MNHEY and CDR2 is SVGAGI. As DNA, the CDR3 is TGTGCCAGCAGTCGCGGGCTCCAAGAGACCCAGTACTTC. Translation gives CASSRGLQETQYF.

This clonotype was counted only a few times. The chain is built from TRBV4-1 and TRBJ2-1, with 9 positions matching TRBD1. This CDR3 has 17 residues. Trimming cost V 2 bases and J 2 bases; bases outside gene matches: 7. CDR1 is MGHRA and CDR2 is YSYEKL in the germline V gene. CDR3 sequence reads: CASSQLPTGGAYNEQFF. Here the CDR3 DNA reads TGCGCCAGCAGCCAATTACCAACAGGGGGCGCCTACAATGAGCAGTTCTTC.

The table lists this clonotype with a few counts. This chain connects TRBV29-1 to TRBJ2-2; 7 bases are a match to TRBD2. The germline V gene encodes CDR1 SQVTM and CDR2 ANQGSEA. V was clipped by 7 bases and J by 6 bases; unmatched bases: 5. There are 12 residues in the CDR3. CDR3 sequence reads: CSGETSSGELFF. CDR3 nucleotides: TGCAGCGGGGAGACTAGCTCCGGGGAGCTGTTTTTT.

The chain combines TRBV27 with TRBJ2-5; 7 positions agree with TRBD1. Trimming cost V 6 bases and J 5 bases; bases outside gene matches: 9. Germline-derived CDR1 and CDR2 are MNHEY and SMNVEV (reference sequence). CDR3 length: 14 amino acids. CDR3 nucleotides: TGTGCCAGCAGGACGAACAGGGGATGGGAGACCCAGTACTTC. As protein: CASRTNRGWETQYF.

This clonotype was seen at least ten times. The chain has TRBV10-3 and TRBJ2-2; maybe TRBD2 (5 bases). The V end was cut by 8 bases, the J end by 5 bases, with 12 bases between. In germline, CDR1 is ENHRY, CDR2 SYGVKD. This CDR3 has 13 residues. For the CDR3, the DNA is TGTGCCATCGAGCGGTCGGGGACCGGGGAGCTGTTTTTT. This translates into CAIERSGTGELFF.

This clonotype occurred a few times. This chain links TRBV24-1 with TRBJ2-1; no clear D. This CDR3 spans 12 amino acids. Trimming shortened V by 4 bases and J by 6 bases, and 6 bases separated the two germline ends. Germline-derived CDR1 and CDR2 are KGHDR and SFDVKD. The DNA for the CDR3 is TGTGCCACCAGTGAATGGGGCAATGAGCAGTTCTTC. Protein product: CATSEWGNEQFF.

The chain is built from TRBV5-1 and TRBJ1-5; 8 bases map to TRBD1. The CDR3 spans 14 residues. Germline CDR1 and CDR2: SGHRS and YFSETQ. Losses at the gene ends were 5 bases for V and 3 bases for J; bases not matched to a gene: 4. The CDR3 nucleotides read TGCGCCAGCAGTCCAGGGGGCCCCAATCAGCCCCAGCATTTT. Translation gives CASSPGGPNQPQHF.

The J gene is TRBJ2-2, the V gene TRBV12-3 or TRBV12-4, with D possibly TRBD2 on 6 matching bases. V was clipped by 6 bases and J by 6 bases, with 20 bases between them. This CDR3 is built from 16 residues. As DNA, the CDR3 is TGTGCCAGCAGACCCCGGACTAAAAGGGCACCCGGGGAGCTGTTTTTT. It specifies CASRPRTKRAPGELFF.

This clonotype was seen repeatedly, ten times or more. The V and J genes are TRBV7-2 and TRBJ2-3; a possible D gene is TRBD2 (6 bases). V dropped 8 bases and J dropped 4 bases, with 13 bases sitting between them. This CDR3 is built from 13 residues. The germline gives CDR1 SGHTA, CDR2 FQGNSA. The CDR3 coding sequence is TGTGCCAGCGGGCGGGGCGGCGCAGATACGCAGTATTTT. This sequence encodes CASGRGGADTQYF.

This clonotype was counted a few times. The rearrangement links TRBV29-1 to TRBJ1-4, with TRBD1 as a possible D gene (6 bases). CDR1 is SQVTM and CDR2 is ANQGSEA in the germline V gene. The CDR3 totals 15 residues. The V end was cut by 3 bases, the J end by 5 bases, with 16 bases between. For the CDR3, the DNA is TGCAGCGTTGATTTAGGGGGATCGGGGAATGAAAAACTGTTTTTT. Protein sequence: CSVDLGGSGNEKLFF.

This clonotype was picked up a small number of times. The chain uses TRBV6-5 and TRBJ2-2, with 7 bases lining up with TRBD1. V shed 5 bases and J 5 bases; nucleotides not matched to a gene: 8. The germline gives CDR1 MNHEY, CDR2 SVGAGI. The CDR3 is 15 residues long. This CDR3 is CASSLTTGVTGELFF. The CDR3 nucleotides read TGTGCCAGCAGTCTTACAACAGGGGTTACCGGGGAGCTGTTTTTT.

This chain uses TRBV29-1 with TRBJ1-1; D ambiguous. V was trimmed by 2 bases and J by 0 bases, leaving 7 bases between them. The germline CDR1 and CDR2 sequences are SQVTM and ANQGSEA. The CDR3 runs 13 residues. The CDR3 sequence is CSVEYLVNTEAFF. The CDR3 DNA is TGCAGCGTTGAATATCTTGTGAACACTGAAGCTTTCTTT.

This clonotype was picked up many times. The chain employs TRBV5-4 and TRBJ2-1; D might be TRBD2 (5 bases). Germline V gene lookup returns CDR1 SGHNT and CDR2 YYREEE (reference sequence). CDR3 length equals 16 residues. The V end lost 1 base, the J end lost 2 bases, and 13 bases lay between the germline ends. Written as DNA, the CDR3 is TGTGCCAGCAGCTTGAGGGTACGGCGGGCCTACAATGAGCAGTTCTTC. It yields the protein CASSLRVRRAYNEQFF. Full variable domain (outside the CDR3, taken from reference TRBV5-4 and TRBJ2-1): ETGVTQSPTHLIKTRGQQVTLRCSSQSGHNTVSWYQQALGQGPQFIFQYYREEENGRGNFPPRFSGLQFPNYSSELNVNALELDDSALYLCASSLRVRRAYNEQFFGPGTRLTVL.

This clonotype has a count of ten or more. The chain has TRBV11-1 and TRBJ2-3, with 9 bases identical to TRBD2. The CDR3 extends over 15 amino acids. The germline V gene encodes CDR1 SGHAT and CDR2 FQDESV (reference sequence). The trim removed 5 bases at V and 7 bases at J, leaving 10 bases unmatched. The CDR3 nucleotides are TGTGCCAGCAGCCCCGGCGGGGGGGCCTCTTATACGCAGTATTTT. Translated: CASSPGGGASYTQYF.

The chain has TRBV7-2 and TRBJ2-1; D uncertain. Germline loops: CDR1 SGHTA, CDR2 FQGNSA. V lost 0 bases, J lost 6 bases, and 6 bases lay in between. The CDR3 is made up of 13 amino acids. The chain's CDR3 is CASSLAGINEQFF. For the CDR3, the DNA is TGTGCCAGCAGCTTAGCGGGTATCAATGAGCAGTTCTTC. Drawing the rest from reference TRBV7-2 and TRBJ2-1, the complete variable domain is GAGVSQSPSNKVTEKGKDVELRCDPISGHTALYWYRQSLGQGLEFLIYFQGNSAPDKSGLPSDRFSAERTGGSVSTLTIQRTQQEDSAVYLCASSLAGINEQFFGPGTRLTVL.

This rearrangement joins TRBV5-1 to TRBJ2-3; D is ambiguous. Germline V gene data show CDR1 as SGHRS and CDR2 as YFSETQ. V lost 2 bases and J 4 bases, leaving 11 bases between the germline ends. The CDR3 is 14 amino acids. The CDR3 protein is CASSFKGESDTQYF. Written as DNA, the CDR3 is TGCGCCAGCAGCTTTAAAGGAGAGTCAGATACGCAGTATTTT. The whole variable domain, filled in from reference TRBV5-1 and TRBJ2-3, reads KAGVTQTPRYLIKTRGQQVTLSCSPISGHRSVSWYQQTPGQGLQFLFEYFSETQRNKGNFPGRFSGRQFSNSRSEMNVSTLELGDSALYLCASSFKGESDTQYFGPGTRLTVL.

This clonotype has just a few counts. The chain has TRBV12-3 or TRBV12-4 and TRBJ2-5; TRBD2 aligns across 9 bases. The CDR3 consists of 15 residues. With 6 bases clipped from V and 2 bases from J, the junction kept 7 bases outside the gene matches. DNA for the CDR3: TGTGCCAGCAGCCTTAGCGGGGGAGGACAAGAGACCCAGTACTTC. Translation: CASSLSGGGQETQYF.

The genes are TRBV28 and TRBJ1-2; D not certain. This CDR3 region has 12 residues. The V gene lost 7 bases and the J gene lost 7 bases, with 13 bases spanning the gap. Per the germline V gene, CDR1 is MDHEN and CDR2 is SYDVKM. The CDR3: CASKDPGRGYTF. The DNA for the CDR3 is TGTGCCAGCAAGGACCCGGGTCGTGGCTACACCTTC.

By sample fraction, this clonotype is medium-sized. The chain joins TRBV7-2 to TRBJ2-3; TRBD1 matches 8 bases. V dropped 5 bases and J dropped 2; count of bases not matched to a gene: 9. CDR3 length: 16 residues. Per germline, CDR1 SGHTA and CDR2 FQGNSA. As DNA, the CDR3 is TGTGCCAGCAGCGTCCTGCGGACAGGGCCCACAGATACGCAGTATTTT. As protein: CASSVLRTGPTDTQYF.

V is TRBV28 and J is TRBJ2-1; 9 bases are shared with TRBD2. The CDR3 contains 17 residues. Germline CDR1 reads MDHEN; CDR2 reads SYDVKM. V lost 1 base to trimming and J lost 5 bases; unmatched junction nucleotides: 9. CDR3 residues: CASSLFPTSGVDNEQFF. CDR3 DNA sequence: TGTGCCAGCAGTTTATTCCCGACTAGCGGAGTGGACAATGAGCAGTTCTTC.

This clonotype was seen more than once but under ten times. The chain couples TRBV7-8 to TRBJ1-2; a possible D gene is TRBD1 (6 bases). V lost 4 bases and J lost 3, with 12 bases in between. This CDR3 is 14 amino acids long. Germline loops: CDR1 SGHVS, CDR2 FQNEAQ. CDR3 in amino acids: CASSSRDNDYGYTF. Here the CDR3 DNA reads TGTGCCAGCAGCTCCAGGGACAACGACTATGGCTACACCTTC.

A few counts support this clonotype. The rearrangement links TRBV7-2 to TRBJ2-2; the D gene is possibly TRBD1 (6 bases). Germline V lookup: CDR1 SGHTA, CDR2 FQGNSA. CDR3 length equals 16 residues. V was cut by 1 base and J by 6 bases, with 15 bases left in between. The CDR3 region has the DNA TGTGCCAGCAGCTTAGATCGGTTCAGGGGAGCCGGGGAGCTGTTTTTT. Translated, it gives CASSLDRFRGAGELFF.